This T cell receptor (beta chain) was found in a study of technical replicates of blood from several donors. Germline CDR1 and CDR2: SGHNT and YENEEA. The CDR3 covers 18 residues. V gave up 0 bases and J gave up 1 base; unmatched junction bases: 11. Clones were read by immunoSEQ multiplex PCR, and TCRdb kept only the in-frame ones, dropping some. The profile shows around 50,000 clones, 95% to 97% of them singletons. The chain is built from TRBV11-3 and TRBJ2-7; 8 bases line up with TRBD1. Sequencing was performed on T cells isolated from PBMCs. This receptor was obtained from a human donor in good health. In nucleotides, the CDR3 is TGTGCCAGCAGCTTAGAACAGGGGGGCGGATTAAATTCCTACGAGCAGTACTTC. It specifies CASSLEQGGGLNSYEQYF.